These 24 T cell receptor beta chains were sequenced from one sample in a study of blood T cell repertoires in COVID-19. TCRdb's table, derived via immunoSEQ multiplex PCR, lists solely in-frame clones and lacks some. The data show around 190,000 clones, more than 80% seen once. Sequenced input: peripheral blood. The source of these receptors is a woman aged 55-69 years with acute or convalescent COVID-19.

This sequence joins TRBV5-4 and TRBJ1-2; weak D call: TRBD1 (5 bases). CDR1 is SGHNT, CDR2 YYREEE, per germline (reference sequence). The CDR3 contains 14 residues. The V gene lost 0 bases and the J gene lost 7 bases, with 13 bases spanning the gap. The CDR3 bases are TGTGCCAGCAGCTTGGAGGGGCCTAGGGTTGGCTACACCTTC. Its protein is CASSLEGPRVGYTF.

The chain carries TRBV9 and TRBJ1-1; the D is unclear. CDR1 and CDR2 from the germline V gene are SGDLS and YYNGEE. The CDR3 extends over 14 amino acids. Trimming stripped 1 base from V and 0 bases from J, with 7 bases between. CDR3 residues: CASSVRDMNTEAFF. For the CDR3, the DNA is TGTGCCAGCAGCGTACGAGACATGAACACTGAAGCTTTCTTT.

The V and J genes are TRBV11-2 and TRBJ2-1, with D perhaps matching TRBD1 (5 bases). V was shortened by 0 bases and J by 9 bases, with 9 bases between the two germline ends. Germline CDR1 is SGHAT and CDR2 is FQNNGV. CDR3 length equals 13 residues. CDR3 bases: TGTGCCAGCAGCTTAGAGGGGCTCGGTGAGCAGTTCTTC. Protein sequence: CASSLEGLGEQFF. Looking up the rest from reference TRBV11-2 and TRBJ2-1 gives the full variable domain: EAGVAQSPRYKIIEKRQSVAFWCNPISGHATLYWYQQILGQGPKLLIQFQNNGVVDDSQLPKDRFSAERLKGVDSTLKIQPAKLEDSAVYLCASSLEGLGEQFFGPGTRLTVL.

In this sample, this clone turned up once. This rearrangement joins TRBV2 to TRBJ2-3; the match to TRBD1 covers 8 bases. The V gene end was trimmed by 6 bases and the J gene end by 2 bases; junction bases not matched to a gene: 7. Germline assignment: CDR1 SNHLY and CDR2 FYNNEI. CDR3 size: 15 residues. The chain's CDR3 is CASRETGVNTDTQYF. The CDR3 DNA reads TGTGCCAGCAGGGAGACAGGGGTCAACACAGATACGCAGTATTTT.

This chain joins TRBV19 and TRBJ1-3; D ambiguous. The CDR3 covers 14 residues. The V end lost 7 bases, the J end lost 0 bases, and 10 bases lay between the germline ends. The germline gives CDR1 LNHDA, CDR2 SQIVND (reference sequence). CDR3 sequence reads: CASTSGISGNTIYF. DNA of the CDR3: TGTGCCAGTACCTCGGGAATCTCTGGAAACACCATATATTTT.

The rearrangement joins TRBV28 to TRBJ1-2; D might be TRBD1 (6 bases). Between the trimmed V and J ends, which lost 1 base and 0 bases, there was a span of 15 bases. CDR1 MDHEN and CDR2 SYDVKM come from the germline V gene. This CDR3 region has 17 residues. In DNA, the CDR3 is TGTGCCAGCAGTTTATCGGGTACAGGGATAGCTAACTATGGCTACACCTTC. Its protein product is CASSLSGTGIANYGYTF.

V is TRBV28 and J is TRBJ1-2; D unclear. CDR3 size: 13 residues. Germline assignment: CDR1 MDHEN and CDR2 SYDVKM. V gave up 10 bases and J gave up 7 bases, with 19 bases separating them. CDR3 bases: TGTGCCACCCCTAGTAGAGGCGTAAGTGGCTACACCTTC. It translates to CATPSRGVSGYTF.

The chain is built from TRBV18 and TRBJ2-7, with a weak D call TRBD2 (6 bases). With 9 bases removed from V and 0 bases from J, the gap between germline ends came to 18 bases. Germline CDR1 KGHSH, CDR2 LQKENI. The length of the CDR3 is 15 residues. The CDR3 coding sequence is TGTGCCAGTCAGCAGAATGGGGGGAGCTCCTACGAGCAGTACTTC. It specifies CASQQNGGSSYEQYF.

This clone has just one count. The V call is TRBV11-2, the J call TRBJ2-7, with 7 positions matching TRBD2. In germline, CDR1 is SGHAT, CDR2 FQNNGV. The CDR3 runs 16 residues. V shed 5 bases, J shed 0 bases, and the junction held 10 bases outside the gene matches. The CDR3 bases are TGTGCCAGCAGCACATACGGGACTACCCTCTCCTACGAGCAGTACGTC. Amino acid sequence: CASSTYGTTLSYEQYV.

The chain couples TRBV28 to TRBJ2-1; 7 bases fit TRBD1. This CDR3 is 15 amino acids long. Trimming cost V 5 bases and J 3 bases; bases outside gene matches: 7. The germline gives CDR1 MDHEN, CDR2 SYDVKM. CDR3 loop: CASSTRQGRYNEQFF. The CDR3 DNA reads as TGTGCCAGCAGTACCCGACAGGGCCGCTACAATGAGCAGTTCTTC.

This CDR3 is CASSADWRNTGELFF. In DNA form, the CDR3 reads TGTGCCAGCAGCGCGGACTGGCGAAACACCGGGGAGCTGTTTTTT. The chain has TRBV7-8 and TRBJ2-2; TRBD2 might be the D (5 bases). CDR1 is SGHVS, CDR2 FQNEAQ, per germline. The V gene lost 5 bases and the J gene lost 2 bases, with 12 bases spanning the gap. The CDR3 totals 15 residues.

The chain uses TRBV4-1 and TRBJ2-7, with TRBD2 identical over 12 bases. Germline V lookup: CDR1 MGHRA, CDR2 YSYEKL. The CDR3 length is 19 residues. V lost 4 bases, J lost 2 bases, and 15 bases stayed unmatched. The CDR3 protein is CASSPLGASGRARAYEQYF. The CDR3 region has the DNA TGCGCCAGCAGCCCCTTAGGGGCTAGCGGGAGGGCCAGGGCCTACGAGCAGTACTTC.

J is TRBJ1-3 and V is TRBV9, with D tentatively TRBD1 (5 bases). CDR3 length: 15 residues. From germline, CDR1 is SGDLS and CDR2 YYNGEE. V shed 0 bases and J shed 4 bases, with 11 bases lying between them. CDR3 sequence reads: CASSVGASGGNTIYF. In DNA form, the CDR3 reads TGTGCCAGCAGCGTAGGGGCATCAGGGGGAAACACCATATATTTT.

The chain links TRBV7-9 to TRBJ1-1; D gene unclear. This CDR3 is 14 amino acids long. Looked up from germline, CDR1 is SEHNR and CDR2 is FQNEAQ (reference sequence). V lost 1 base, J lost 6 bases, and 12 bases lay in between. CDR3 sequence (DNA): TGTGCCAGCAGCTTAGGGGAGAGAATCGCTGAAGCTTTCTTT. Protein product: CASSLGERIAEAFF.

A few counts support this clone. This chain connects TRBV30 to TRBJ1-6; TRBD1 matches 9 bases. Germline V lookup: CDR1 GTSNPN, CDR2 SVGIG (reference sequence). CDR3 size: 13 residues. The CDR3, as DNA: TGTGGGACCACCGGACAGGGGAATTCACCCCTCCACTTT. Protein sequence: CGTTGQGNSPLHF.

The chain carries TRBV5-1 and TRBJ1-2, with TRBD1 identical over 8 bases. V gave up 4 bases and J gave up 4 bases; unmatched junction bases: 9. This CDR3 contains 15 residues. Germline assignment: CDR1 SGHRS and CDR2 YFSETQ. Here the CDR3 reads CASSTDRGGLYGYTF. CDR3 nucleotides: TGCGCCAGCAGCACAGACAGGGGTGGCCTCTATGGCTACACCTTC.

The V call is TRBV7-2, the J call TRBJ1-2, with D uncertain. Germline V lookup: CDR1 SGHTA, CDR2 FQGNSA. The CDR3 sequence is 13 residues long. V lost 1 base to trimming and J lost 8 bases, with 11 bases between them. CDR3 DNA sequence: TGTGCCAGCAGCTTAGGAGGCTCCTTGGGCTACACCTTC. Protein sequence: CASSLGGSLGYTF.

This clone was picked up one time. V gene TRBV30 combines with J gene TRBJ2-7, with TRBD1 matching 8 bases. This CDR3 region has 13 residues. The ends lost 3 bases at V and 7 bases at J; junction bases unmatched: 8. Germline V gene lookup returns CDR1 GTSNPN and CDR2 SVGIG (reference sequence). CDR3 sequence reads: CAWRGTGVVEQYF. CDR3 nucleotides: TGTGCCTGGAGGGGGACAGGAGTCGTAGAGCAGTACTTC.

The chain is built from TRBV5-1 and TRBJ1-2, with 7 bases fitting TRBD1. With V trimmed by 3 bases and J by 3 bases, 2 bases remained unmatched. This CDR3 comprises 13 residues. Per the germline V gene, CDR1 is SGHRS and CDR2 is YFSETQ. DNA for the CDR3: TGCGCCAGCAGCTCAACAGGGGACTATGGCTACACCTTC. Encoded protein: CASSSTGDYGYTF. The entire variable domain, with the rest obtained from reference TRBV5-1 and TRBJ1-2, is as follows: KAGVTQTPRYLIKTRGQQVTLSCSPISGHRSVSWYQQTPGQGLQFLFEYFSETQRNKGNFPGRFSGRQFSNSRSEMNVSTLELGDSALYLCASSSTGDYGYTFGSGTRLTVV.

This chain links TRBV2 with TRBJ1-5; 7 bases agree with TRBD1. The CDR3 is made up of 14 amino acids. The germline CDR1 and CDR2 sequences are SNHLY and FYNNEI. V lost 6 bases to trimming and J lost 5 bases; unmatched junction nucleotides: 7. CDR3 loop: CASRDVQGYQPQHF. CDR3 bases: TGTGCCAGCAGGGATGTACAGGGGTATCAGCCCCAGCATTTT. The variable domain in full, completed from reference TRBV2 and TRBJ1-5, reads EPEVTQTPSHQVTQMGQEVILRCVPISNHLYFYWYRQILGQKVEFLVSFYNNEISEKSEIFDDQFSVERPDGSNFTLKIRSTKLEDSAMYFCASRDVQGYQPQHFGDGTRLSIL.

The chain carries TRBV30 and TRBJ2-7; 10 positions match TRBD2. Germline CDR1 GTSNPN, CDR2 SVGIG (reference sequence). Trimming cost V 2 bases and J 4 bases; bases outside gene matches: 8. CDR3 length: 15 residues. In DNA form, the CDR3 reads TGTGCCTGGAGTCCCCTTCTAGCGGGAGAATACGAGCAGTACTTC. It codes for CAWSPLLAGEYEQYF.

CDR3 sequence (DNA): TGTGCCAGCAGTTCGAAGGACAGGGGGGAAAATGGCTACACCTTC. This encodes CASSSKDRGENGYTF. This rearrangement joins TRBV6-5 to TRBJ1-2, with 10 nucleotides matching TRBD1. The ends lost 4 bases at V and 6 bases at J; junction bases unmatched: 8. Germline V lookup: CDR1 MNHEY, CDR2 SVGAGI. CDR3 length equals 15 residues.

The V and J genes are TRBV14 and TRBJ2-1; 10 bases match TRBD2. V lost 5 bases to trimming and J lost 4 bases; unmatched junction nucleotides: 5. The germline CDR1 and CDR2 sequences are SGHDN and FVKESK. The CDR3 runs to 15 residues. CDR3: CASSSGLAHYNEQFF. The DNA for the CDR3 is TGTGCCAGCAGCTCGGGACTAGCGCATTACAATGAGCAGTTCTTC.

V and J are TRBV28 and TRBJ2-2, with TRBD2 matching 14 bases. The CDR3 totals 18 residues. V lost 7 bases to trimming and J lost 7 bases; unmatched junction nucleotides: 14. Germline loops: CDR1 MDHEN, CDR2 SYDVKM. CDR3 loop: CASTPTQTSGRAFGELFF. The CDR3 DNA follows: TGTGCCAGCACTCCCACACAGACTAGCGGGAGGGCCTTCGGGGAGCTGTTTTTT. Full variable domain (missing parts from reference TRBV28 and TRBJ2-2): DVKVTQSSRYLVKRTGEKVFLECVQDMDHENMFWYRQDPGLGLRLIYFSYDVKMKEKGDIPEGYSVSREKKERFSLILESASTNQTSMYLCASTPTQTSGRAFGELFFGEGSRLTVL.